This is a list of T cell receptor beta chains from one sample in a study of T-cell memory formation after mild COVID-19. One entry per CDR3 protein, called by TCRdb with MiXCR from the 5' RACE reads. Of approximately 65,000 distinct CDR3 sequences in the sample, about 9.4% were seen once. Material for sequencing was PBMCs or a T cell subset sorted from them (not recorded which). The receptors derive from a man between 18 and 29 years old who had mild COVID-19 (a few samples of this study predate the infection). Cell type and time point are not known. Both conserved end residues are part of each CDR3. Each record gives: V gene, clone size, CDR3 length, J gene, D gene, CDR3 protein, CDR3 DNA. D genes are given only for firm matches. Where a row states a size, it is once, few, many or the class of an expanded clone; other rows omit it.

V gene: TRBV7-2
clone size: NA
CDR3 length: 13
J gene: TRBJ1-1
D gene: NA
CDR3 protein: CASSFQGRAEAFF
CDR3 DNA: TGTGCCAGCAGCTTTCAGGGAAGGGCTGAAGCTTTCTTT

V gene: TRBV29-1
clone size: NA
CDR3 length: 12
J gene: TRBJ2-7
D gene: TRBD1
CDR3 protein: CSAMRQGGGQYF
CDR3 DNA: TGCAGCGCAATGCGACAGGGGGGTGGGCAGTACTTC

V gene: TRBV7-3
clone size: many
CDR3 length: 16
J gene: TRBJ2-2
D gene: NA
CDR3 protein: CASSLIGSSGTGELFF
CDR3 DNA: TGTGCCAGCAGCTTAATTGGTTCCTCGGGCACCGGGGAGCTGTTTTTT

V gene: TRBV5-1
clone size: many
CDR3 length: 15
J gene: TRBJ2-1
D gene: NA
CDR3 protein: CASSLEMSSYNEQFF
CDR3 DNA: TGCGCCAGCAGCTTGGAGATGAGTTCCTACAATGAGCAGTTCTTC

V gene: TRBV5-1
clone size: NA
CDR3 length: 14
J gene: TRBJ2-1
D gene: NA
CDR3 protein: CASSSGTTLNEQFF
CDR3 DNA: TGCGCCAGCAGCTCAGGGACAACATTAAATGAGCAGTTCTTC

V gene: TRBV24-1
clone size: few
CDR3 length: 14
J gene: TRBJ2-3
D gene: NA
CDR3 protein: CATSRNSGSDTQYF
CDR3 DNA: TGTGCCACCAGTAGAAACAGTGGGTCGGATACGCAGTATTTT

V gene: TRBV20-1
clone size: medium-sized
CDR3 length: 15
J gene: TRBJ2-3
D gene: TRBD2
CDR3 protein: CSAPWAGGPADTQYF
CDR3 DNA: TGCAGTGCTCCCTGGGCGGGGGGGCCGGCAGATACGCAGTATTTT

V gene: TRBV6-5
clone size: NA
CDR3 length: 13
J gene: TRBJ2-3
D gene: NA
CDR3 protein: CASSYTSTDTQYF
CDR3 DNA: TGTGCCAGCAGTTACACGAGCACAGATACGCAGTATTTT

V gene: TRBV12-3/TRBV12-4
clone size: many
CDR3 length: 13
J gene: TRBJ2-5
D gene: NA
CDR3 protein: CASNGQGQETQYF
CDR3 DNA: TGTGCCAGCAACGGGCAGGGGCAAGAGACCCAGTACTTC

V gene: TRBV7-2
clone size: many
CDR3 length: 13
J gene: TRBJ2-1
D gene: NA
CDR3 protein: CASSLAMVGGQFF
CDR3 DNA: TGTGCCAGCAGCTTGGCTATGGTGGGAGGGCAGTTCTTC

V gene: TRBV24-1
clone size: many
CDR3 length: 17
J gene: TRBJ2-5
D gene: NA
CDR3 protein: CATSDLRQGDAQETQYF
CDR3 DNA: TGTGCCACCAGTGATTTGCGGCAGGGCGATGCACAAGAGACCCAGTACTTC

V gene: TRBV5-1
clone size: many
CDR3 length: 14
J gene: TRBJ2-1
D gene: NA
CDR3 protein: CASSSQGNYNEQFF
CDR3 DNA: TGCGCCAGCAGCTCCCAGGGGAACTACAATGAGCAGTTCTTC

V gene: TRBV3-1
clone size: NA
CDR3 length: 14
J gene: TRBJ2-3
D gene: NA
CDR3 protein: CASSQAPPPDTQYF
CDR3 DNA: TGTGCCAGCAGCCAAGCACCCCCCCCGGATACGCAGTATTTT

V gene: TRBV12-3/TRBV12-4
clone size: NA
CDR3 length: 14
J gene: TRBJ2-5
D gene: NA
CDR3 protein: CASRTGRSLETQYF
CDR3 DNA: TGTGCCAGCAGAACAGGGAGATCCCTTGAGACCCAGTACTTC

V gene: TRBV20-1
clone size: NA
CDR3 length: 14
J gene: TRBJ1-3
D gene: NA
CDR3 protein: CSARDGRSGNTIYF
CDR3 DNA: TGCAGTGCTAGAGATGGGCGCTCTGGAAACACCATATATTTT

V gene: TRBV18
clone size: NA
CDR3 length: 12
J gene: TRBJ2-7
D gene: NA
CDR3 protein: CASSVSDGEQYF
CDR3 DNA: TGTGCCAGCTCGGTTTCTGATGGGGAGCAGTACTTC

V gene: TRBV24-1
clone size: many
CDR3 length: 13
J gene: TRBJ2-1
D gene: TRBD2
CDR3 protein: CATSDLASGEQFF
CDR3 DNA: TGTGCCACCAGTGATTTAGCTAGCGGTGAGCAGTTCTTC

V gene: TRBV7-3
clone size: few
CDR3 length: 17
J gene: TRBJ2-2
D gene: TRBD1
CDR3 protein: CASSLTPDRAYTGELFF
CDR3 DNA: TGTGCCAGCAGCTTAACGCCGGACAGGGCTTACACCGGGGAGCTGTTTTTT

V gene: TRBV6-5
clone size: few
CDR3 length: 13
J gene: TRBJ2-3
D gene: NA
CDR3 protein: CASSWVSTDTQYF
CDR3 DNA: TGTGCCAGCAGTTGGGTCAGCACAGATACGCAGTATTTT

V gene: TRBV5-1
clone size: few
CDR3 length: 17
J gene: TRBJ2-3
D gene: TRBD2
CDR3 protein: CASSPKVDWRGGDTQYF
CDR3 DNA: TGCGCCAGCAGCCCCAAAGTCGACTGGCGGGGGGGAGATACGCAGTATTTT

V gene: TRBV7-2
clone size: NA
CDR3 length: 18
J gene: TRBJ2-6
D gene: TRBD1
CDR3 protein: CASSSSPRGQSGANVLTF
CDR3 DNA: TGTGCCAGCAGCTCCTCACCGAGGGGGCAGTCCGGGGCCAACGTCCTGACTTTC

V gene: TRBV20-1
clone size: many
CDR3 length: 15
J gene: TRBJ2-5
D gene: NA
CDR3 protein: CSARAAGTVQETQYF
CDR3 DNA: TGCAGTGCTAGAGCGGCAGGGACGGTGCAAGAGACCCAGTACTTC

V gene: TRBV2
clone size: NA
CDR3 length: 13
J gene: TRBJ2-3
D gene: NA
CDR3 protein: CASSEAGTDTQYF
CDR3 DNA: TGTGCCAGCAGTGAGGCAGGCACAGATACGCAGTATTTT

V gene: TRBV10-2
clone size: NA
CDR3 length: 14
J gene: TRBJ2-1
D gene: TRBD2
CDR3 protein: CASSEGRGYNEQFF
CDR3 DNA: TGCGCCAGCAGTGAGGGGCGGGGGTACAATGAGCAGTTCTTC

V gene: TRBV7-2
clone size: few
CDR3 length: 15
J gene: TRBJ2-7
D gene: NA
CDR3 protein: CASSLKWGTTYEQYF
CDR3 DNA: TGTGCCAGCAGCCTAAAATGGGGCACAACCTACGAGCAGTACTTC

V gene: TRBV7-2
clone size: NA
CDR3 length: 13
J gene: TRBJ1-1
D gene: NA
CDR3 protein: CASSHGVNTEAFF
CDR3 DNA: TGTGCCAGCAGCCACGGGGTGAACACTGAAGCTTTCTTT

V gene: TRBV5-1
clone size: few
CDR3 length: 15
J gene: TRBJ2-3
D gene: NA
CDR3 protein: CASSPIGLSTDTQYF
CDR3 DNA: TGCGCCAGCAGCCCGATCGGACTGAGCACAGATACGCAGTATTTT

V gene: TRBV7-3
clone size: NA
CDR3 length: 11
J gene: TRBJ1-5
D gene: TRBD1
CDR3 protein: CPRGPSQPQHF
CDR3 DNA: TGTCCCAGGGGGCCTAGTCAGCCCCAGCATTTT

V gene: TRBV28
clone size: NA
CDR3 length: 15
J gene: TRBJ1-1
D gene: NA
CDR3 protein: CASSPPGLLNTEAFF
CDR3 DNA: TGTGCCAGCAGCCCCCCGGGGTTGTTGAACACTGAAGCTTTCTTT

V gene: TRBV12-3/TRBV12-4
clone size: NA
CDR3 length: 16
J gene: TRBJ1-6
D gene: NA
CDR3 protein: CASSFSKGRRWPPLHF
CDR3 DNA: TGTGCCAGCAGTTTTTCTAAGGGCAGAAGATGGCCACCCCTCCACTTT

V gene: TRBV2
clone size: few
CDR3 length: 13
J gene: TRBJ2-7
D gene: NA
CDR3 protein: CASSEAGLYEQYF
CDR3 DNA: TGTGCCAGCAGTGAAGCAGGCCTTTACGAGCAGTACTTC

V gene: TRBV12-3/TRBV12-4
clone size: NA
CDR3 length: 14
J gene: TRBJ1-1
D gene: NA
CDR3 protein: CASSRPRTALKAFF
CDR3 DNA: TGTGCCAGCAGTCGTCCTCGGACAGCGCTAAAAGCTTTCTTT

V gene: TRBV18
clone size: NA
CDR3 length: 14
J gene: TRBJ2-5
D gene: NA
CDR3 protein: CASSPRDHPQTQYF
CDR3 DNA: TGTGCCAGCTCACCCAGGGACCACCCCCAGACCCAGTACTTC

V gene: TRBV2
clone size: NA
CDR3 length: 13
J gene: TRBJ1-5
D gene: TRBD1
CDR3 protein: CASRADRAQPQHF
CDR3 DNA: TGTGCCAGCAGAGCCGACAGGGCTCAGCCCCAGCATTTT

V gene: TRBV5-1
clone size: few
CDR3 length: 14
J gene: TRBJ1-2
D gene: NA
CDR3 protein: CASSSTEGGGGYTF
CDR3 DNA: TGCGCCAGCAGCTCGACCGAGGGGGGGGGCGGCTACACCTTC

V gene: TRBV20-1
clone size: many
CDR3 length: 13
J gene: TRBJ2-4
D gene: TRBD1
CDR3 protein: CSATGGHQNIQYF
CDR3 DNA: TGCAGTGCCACAGGGGGCCACCAAAACATTCAGTACTTC

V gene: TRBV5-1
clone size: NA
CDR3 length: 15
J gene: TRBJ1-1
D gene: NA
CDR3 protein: CASSSQDPGNTEAFF
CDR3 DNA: TGCGCCAGCAGCTCACAAGACCCAGGAAACACTGAAGCTTTCTTT

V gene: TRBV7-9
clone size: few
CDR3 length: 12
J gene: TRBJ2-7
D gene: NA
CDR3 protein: CASSLGEGEQYF
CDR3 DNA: TGTGCCAGCAGCTTAGGGGAAGGTGAGCAGTACTTC

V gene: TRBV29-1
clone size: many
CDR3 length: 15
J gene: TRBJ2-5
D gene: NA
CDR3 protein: CSVEWQDRAPYTQYF
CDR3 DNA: TGCAGCGTTGAATGGCAGGACCGGGCCCCCTACACCCAGTACTTC

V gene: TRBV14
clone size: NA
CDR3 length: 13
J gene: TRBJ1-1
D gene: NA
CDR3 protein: CASSQDMNTEAFF
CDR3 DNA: TGTGCCAGCAGCCAGGATATGAACACTGAAGCTTTCTTT

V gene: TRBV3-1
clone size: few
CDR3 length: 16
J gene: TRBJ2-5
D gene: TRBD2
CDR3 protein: CASSQLAGGYQETQYF
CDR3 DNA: TGTGCCAGCAGCCAACTAGCGGGGGGGTACCAAGAGACCCAGTACTTC

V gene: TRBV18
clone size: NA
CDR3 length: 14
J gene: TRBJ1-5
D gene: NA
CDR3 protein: CASSPFESNQPQHF
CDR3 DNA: TGTGCCAGCTCACCATTCGAAAGCAATCAGCCCCAGCATTTT

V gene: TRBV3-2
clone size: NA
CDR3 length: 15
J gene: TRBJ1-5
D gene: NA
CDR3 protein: CASSPAGTSGQPQHF
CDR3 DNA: TGTGCCAGCAGCCCGGCTGGGACGTCGGGTCAGCCCCAGCATTTT

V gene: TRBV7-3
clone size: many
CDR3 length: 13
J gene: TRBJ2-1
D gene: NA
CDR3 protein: CASSLSQDNEQFF
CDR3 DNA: TGTGCCAGCAGCTTAAGCCAAGACAATGAGCAGTTCTTC

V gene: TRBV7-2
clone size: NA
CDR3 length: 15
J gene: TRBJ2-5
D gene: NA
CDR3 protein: CASSLKFRGKETQYF
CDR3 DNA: TGTGCCAGCAGCTTAAAGTTTCGAGGGAAAGAGACCCAGTACTTC

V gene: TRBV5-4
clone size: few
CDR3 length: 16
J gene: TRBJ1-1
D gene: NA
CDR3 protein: CASSPPIMGPNTEAFF
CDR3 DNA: TGTGCCAGCAGCCCACCGATAATGGGACCGAACACTGAAGCTTTCTTT

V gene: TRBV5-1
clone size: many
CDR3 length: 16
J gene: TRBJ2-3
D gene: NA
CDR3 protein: CASSLGGLTSTDTQYF
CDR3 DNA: TGCGCCAGCAGCTTGGGCGGGCTAACTAGCACAGATACGCAGTATTTT

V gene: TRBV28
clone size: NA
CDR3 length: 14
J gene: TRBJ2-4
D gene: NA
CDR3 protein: CASSYEVAKNIQYF
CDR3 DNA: TGTGCCAGCAGTTACGAGGTAGCCAAAAACATTCAGTACTTC

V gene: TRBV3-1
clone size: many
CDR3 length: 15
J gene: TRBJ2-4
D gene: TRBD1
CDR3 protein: CASSAPGQAKNIQYF
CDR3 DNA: TGTGCCAGCAGTGCGCCGGGACAGGCCAAAAACATTCAGTACTTC

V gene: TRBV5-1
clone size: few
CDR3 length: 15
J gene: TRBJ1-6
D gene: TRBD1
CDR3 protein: CASSQTTGANSPLHF
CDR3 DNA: TGCGCCAGCAGCCAGACGACAGGGGCTAATTCACCCCTCCACTTT

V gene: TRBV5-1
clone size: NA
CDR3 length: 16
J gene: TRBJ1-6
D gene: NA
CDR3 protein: CASSPEGVRYNSPLHF
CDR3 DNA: TGCGCCAGCAGCCCGGAGGGGGTCAGATATAATTCACCCCTCCACTTT

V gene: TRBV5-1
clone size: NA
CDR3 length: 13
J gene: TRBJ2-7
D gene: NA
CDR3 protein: CASSFLIDYEQYF
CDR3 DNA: TGCGCCAGCAGCTTTCTAATAGACTACGAGCAGTACTTC

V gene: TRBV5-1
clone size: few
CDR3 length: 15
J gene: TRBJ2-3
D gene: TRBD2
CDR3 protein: CASGLIAGAADTQYF
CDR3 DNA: TGCGCCAGCGGCCTGATAGCGGGGGCGGCAGATACGCAGTATTTT

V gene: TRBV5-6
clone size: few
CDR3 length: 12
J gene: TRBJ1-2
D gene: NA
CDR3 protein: CASSFTNYGYTF
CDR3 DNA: TGTGCCAGCAGCTTTACTAACTATGGCTACACCTTC

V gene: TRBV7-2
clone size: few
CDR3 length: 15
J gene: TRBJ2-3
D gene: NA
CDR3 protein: CASSPRGPSGDTQYF
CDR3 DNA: TGTGCCAGCAGCCCGCGGGGACCCTCAGGGGATACGCAGTATTTT

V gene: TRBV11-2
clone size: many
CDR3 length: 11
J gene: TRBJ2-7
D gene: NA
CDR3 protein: CASSLEWEQYF
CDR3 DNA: TGTGCCAGCAGCTTAGAGTGGGAGCAGTACTTC

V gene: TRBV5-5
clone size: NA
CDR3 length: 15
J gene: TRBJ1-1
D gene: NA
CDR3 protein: CASSKEQGVNTEAFF
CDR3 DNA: TGTGCCAGCAGCAAGGAACAGGGCGTGAACACTGAAGCTTTCTTT

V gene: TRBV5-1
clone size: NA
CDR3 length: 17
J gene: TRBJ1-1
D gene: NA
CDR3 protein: CASSVIGGPGMNTEAFF
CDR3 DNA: TGCGCCAGCAGCGTCATAGGGGGTCCGGGCATGAACACTGAAGCTTTCTTT

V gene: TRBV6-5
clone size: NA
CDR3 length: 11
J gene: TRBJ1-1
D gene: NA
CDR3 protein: CASSQGTEAFF
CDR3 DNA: TGTGCCAGCAGTCAGGGCACTGAAGCTTTCTTT

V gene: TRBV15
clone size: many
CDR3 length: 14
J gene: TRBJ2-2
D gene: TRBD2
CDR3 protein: CATRLAGNTGELFF
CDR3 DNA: TGTGCCACAAGACTAGCGGGGAACACCGGGGAGCTGTTTTTT